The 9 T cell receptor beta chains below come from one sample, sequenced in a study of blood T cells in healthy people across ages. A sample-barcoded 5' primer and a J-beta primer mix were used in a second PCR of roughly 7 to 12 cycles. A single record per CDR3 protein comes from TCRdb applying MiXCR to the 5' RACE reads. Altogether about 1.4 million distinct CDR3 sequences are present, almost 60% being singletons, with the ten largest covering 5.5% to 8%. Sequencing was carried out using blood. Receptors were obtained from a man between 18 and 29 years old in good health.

CDR3 protein: CASRQTGLAHLETQYF. For the CDR3, the DNA is TGTGCCAGCAGGCAAACGGGACTAGCGCACTTAGAGACCCAGTACTTC. J is TRBJ2-5 and V is TRBV6-2 or TRBV6-3; 10 bases line up with TRBD2. Germline CDR1 reads MNHEY; CDR2 reads SVGEGT. The CDR3 loop spans 16 amino acids. The ends lost 6 bases at V and 4 bases at J; junction bases unmatched: 11.

Written as DNA, the CDR3 is TGTGCCAGCAGCCGGACGGGACAGGGAACCCACCAGTACTTC. Translated, it gives CASSRTGQGTHQYF. The V call is TRBV13, the J call TRBJ2-5, with TRBD1 identical over 9 bases. The CDR3 is 14 amino acids. Germline assignment: CDR1 PRHDT and CDR2 FYEKMQ (reference sequence). J gave up 10 bases and V 5 bases, and 11 bases lay outside the gene matches.

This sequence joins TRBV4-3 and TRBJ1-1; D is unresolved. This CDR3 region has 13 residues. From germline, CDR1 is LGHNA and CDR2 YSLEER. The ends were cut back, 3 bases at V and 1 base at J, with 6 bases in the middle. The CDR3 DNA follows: TGCGCCAGCAGCCACGTATCGAACACTGAAGCTTTCTTT. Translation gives CASSHVSNTEAFF.

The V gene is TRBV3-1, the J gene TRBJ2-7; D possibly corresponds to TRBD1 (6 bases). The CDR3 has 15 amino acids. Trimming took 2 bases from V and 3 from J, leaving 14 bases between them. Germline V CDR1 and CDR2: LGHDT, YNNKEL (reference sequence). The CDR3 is CASSQYPYRVYEQYF. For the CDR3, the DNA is TGTGCCAGCAGCCAATATCCCTACAGGGTCTACGAGCAGTACTTC.

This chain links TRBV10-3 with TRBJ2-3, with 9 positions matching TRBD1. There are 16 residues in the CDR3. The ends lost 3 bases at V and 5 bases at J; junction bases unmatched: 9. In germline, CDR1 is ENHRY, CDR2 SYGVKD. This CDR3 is CAISDQRDRVGDTQYF. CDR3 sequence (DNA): TGTGCCATCAGTGACCAACGGGACAGGGTGGGAGATACGCAGTATTTT.

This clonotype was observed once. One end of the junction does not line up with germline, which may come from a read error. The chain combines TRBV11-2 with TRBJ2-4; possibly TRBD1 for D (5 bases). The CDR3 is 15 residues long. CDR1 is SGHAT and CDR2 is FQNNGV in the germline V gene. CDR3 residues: CVSSLIQGMENIQYF. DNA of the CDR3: TGTGTCAGCAGCTTAATCCAGGGAATGGAAAACATTCAGTACTTC.

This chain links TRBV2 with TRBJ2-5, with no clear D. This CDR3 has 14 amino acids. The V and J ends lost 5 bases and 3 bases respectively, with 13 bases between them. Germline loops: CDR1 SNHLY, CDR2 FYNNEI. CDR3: CASSQQRSKETQYF. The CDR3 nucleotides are TGTGCCAGCAGTCAACAGCGCTCTAAAGAGACCCAGTACTTC.

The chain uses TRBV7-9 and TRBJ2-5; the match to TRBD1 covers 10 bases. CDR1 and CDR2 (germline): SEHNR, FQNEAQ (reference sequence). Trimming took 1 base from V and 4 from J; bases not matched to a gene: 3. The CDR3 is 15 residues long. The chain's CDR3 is CASSLEGQGSETQYF. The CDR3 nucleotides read TGTGCCAGCAGCTTAGAGGGACAGGGGTCAGAGACCCAGTACTTC.

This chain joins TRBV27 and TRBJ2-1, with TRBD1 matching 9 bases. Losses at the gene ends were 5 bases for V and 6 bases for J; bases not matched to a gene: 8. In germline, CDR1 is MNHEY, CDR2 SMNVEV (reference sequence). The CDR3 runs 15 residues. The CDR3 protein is CASSLSGQGGNEQFF. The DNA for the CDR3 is TGTGCCAGCAGTCTCTCGGGACAGGGTGGCAATGAGCAGTTCTTC.